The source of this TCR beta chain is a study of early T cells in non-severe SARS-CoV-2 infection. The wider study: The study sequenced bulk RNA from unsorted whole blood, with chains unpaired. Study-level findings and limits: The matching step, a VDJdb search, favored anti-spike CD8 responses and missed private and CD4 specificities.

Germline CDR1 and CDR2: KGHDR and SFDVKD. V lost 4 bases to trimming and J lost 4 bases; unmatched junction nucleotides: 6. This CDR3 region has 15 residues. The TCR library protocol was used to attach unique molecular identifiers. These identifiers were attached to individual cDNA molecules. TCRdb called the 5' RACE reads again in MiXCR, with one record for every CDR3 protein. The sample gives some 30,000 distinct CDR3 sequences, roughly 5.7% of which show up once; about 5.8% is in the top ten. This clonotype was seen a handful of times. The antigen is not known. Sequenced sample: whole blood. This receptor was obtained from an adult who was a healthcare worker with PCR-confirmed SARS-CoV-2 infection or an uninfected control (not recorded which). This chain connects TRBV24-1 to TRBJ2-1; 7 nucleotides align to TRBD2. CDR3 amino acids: CATSDPTSVYNEQFF. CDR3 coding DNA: TGTGCCACCAGTGACCCTACTAGCGTATACAATGAGCAGTTCTTC.